Listed below are T cell receptor beta chains from one sample, sequenced in a study of graft-versus-host responses after intestinal transplantation. The data were produced by immunoSEQ multiplex PCR, yet TCRdb's version contains in-frame clones alone and is incomplete. The sample contains under 30,000 clones, 90% of which appear only once. The material was PBMCs, obtained approximately 38 days after intestinal transplant. The source is a human patient who received an intestinal transplant, so some T cells may come from the graft donor. Both conserved end residues are trimmed from each CDR3. Fields, in order: V gene, J gene, CDR3 protein.

>TRBV6-6|TRBJ2-1
ASNGLAGGREQF
>TRBV5-5|TRBJ2-7
ASSWPQGSKRIYEQY
>TRBV4-1|TRBJ1-5
ASSQGGWAGGNQPQH
>TRBV11-2|TRBJ2-5
ASSLPGRAETQY
>TRBV9|.
ASGAGVGSYEQY
>TRBV4-3|TRBJ2-1
ASSQEAPAGVIEQF
>TRBV4-1|TRBJ2-6
ASSQLPGGAGGANVLT
>TRBV5-5|TRBJ2-1
ASSAPGGYEQF
>TRBV15|TRBJ2-1
ATSRVLGTNEQF
>TRBV16|TRBJ1-5
ASSQGRRNNQPQH
>TRBV11-2|TRBJ1-1
ASSLGGGSEAF
>TRBV2|TRBJ1-2
ASSFKGQGNYGYT
>TRBV9|TRBJ2-3
ASSRGGRRGTDTQY
>TRBV14|TRBJ1-1
ASSERDRGRGTEAF
>TRBV28|TRBJ1-5
ASSLLGQGEIQPQH
>TRBV4-1|TRBJ1-2
ASSLRQDPYNWGYT
>TRBV5-1|TRBJ2-2
ASSFGGNTGELF
>TRBV10-3|TRBJ2-5
AISEGLAGEETQY
>TRBV28|TRBJ2-3
ASSLGQGLSTSTDTQY
>TRBV9|TRBJ2-2
ASSAPGGLDTGELF
>TRBV9|TRBJ2-1
ASSVGTSVYNEQF
>TRBV5-4|TRBJ1-2
ASSPRQGGYGYT
>TRBV27|TRBJ1-2
ASSSVGGGRTGYT
>TRBV10-2|TRBJ1-2
ASSGTGHNYGYT
>TRBV30|TRBJ1-1
AWMILSRGTF
>TRBV5-4|TRBJ2-7
ASSENSGRRYEQY
>TRBV5-4|TRBJ2-1
ASSGNPGTSGNDEQF
>TRBV28|TRBJ1-3
ASSLTAWGDSGNTIY
>TRBV4-2|TRBJ1-5
ASSPPRWRQPQH
>TRBV6-5|TRBJ1-2
ASSYSWGWGYGYT
>TRBV30|TRBJ2-3
AWGKTGTGADTQY
>TRBV6-6|TRBJ2-1
ASSPLEGAYNEQF
>TRBV9|TRBJ2-7
ASSPPPCPWGYYEQY
>TRBV7-9|.
ASSSPGQGETQY
>TRBV9|TRBJ1-5
ASSAGLNQPQH
>TRBV27|TRBJ2-1
ASRKGLAAYNEQF
>TRBV29-1|TRBJ1-2
SVLTDLGYT
>TRBV5-6|TRBJ1-1
ASSLALGSEAF
>TRBV6-5|TRBJ1-6
ASSPTGVGNSPLH
>TRBV30|.
AWSTSAFYEQY
>TRBV4-1|TRBJ2-3
ASSQLSGIDTDTQY
>TRBV30|TRBJ1-3
AWSAGHLSGNTIY
>TRBV28|TRBJ2-1
ASSLGLAWDNEQF
>TRBV28|TRBJ1-2
ASSSDSYGYT
>TRBV6-1|TRBJ1-1
ASSAWTGMNTEAF
>TRBV28|TRBJ1-4
ASSLSPGQINEKLF
>TRBV5-1|TRBJ2-7
ASSFQQGEQY
>TRBV5-1|TRBJ2-4
ASSPPSGTLYKNIQY
>TRBV14|TRBJ1-1
ASSQESGAGRYAF
>TRBV28|TRBJ2-1
ASSLFHPYQAGEGESGNEQF
>TRBV7-9|TRBJ2-7
ASSPVGGRDHEQY
>TRBV19|TRBJ2-7
ASIARGSYEQY